Below are 27 T cell receptor beta chains sequenced from a single sample in a study of response to subunit inactivated influenza vaccine. One entry per CDR3 protein, called by TCRdb with MiXCR from the RT-PCR reads. The sample includes more than 250,000 distinct CDR3 sequences, 21% seen only once; the top ten take roughly 10%. Sequenced material: PBMCs from blood, taken less than 22 months after vaccination. The receptors were gathered from a man between 45 and 75 years old who received an inactivated influenza vaccine.

This clonotype was found a few times. The chain combines TRBV24-1 with TRBJ2-7; no clear D. This CDR3 is built from 13 residues. The V gene lost 3 bases and the J gene lost 0 bases, with 5 bases spanning the gap. Per germline, CDR1 KGHDR and CDR2 SFDVKD. CDR3 sequence: CATSDGGSYEQYF. As DNA, the CDR3 is TGTGCCACCAGTGATGGCGGCTCCTACGAGCAGTACTTC.

This clonotype turned up a few times. The chain carries TRBV3-1 and TRBJ2-2; no firm D call. This CDR3 comprises 13 residues. V was clipped by 1 base and J by 4 bases, with 4 bases between them. CDR1 and CDR2 (germline): LGHDT, YNNKEL (reference sequence). CDR3 in DNA: TGTGCCAGCAGCCAAGGGGGCACCGGGGAGCTGTTTTTT. Its protein product is CASSQGGTGELFF.

The genes are TRBV7-9 and TRBJ1-2, with D perhaps matching TRBD1 (6 bases). V was trimmed by 0 bases and J by 3 bases, leaving 17 bases between them. There are 17 residues in the CDR3. Germline-derived CDR1 and CDR2 are SEHNR and FQNEAQ (reference sequence). The CDR3 here is CASSLAWTGTIDYGYTF. The CDR3 DNA is TGTGCCAGCAGCTTAGCGTGGACCGGGACAATTGACTATGGCTACACCTTC.

This clonotype has just a few counts. V is TRBV4-2 and J is TRBJ1-2; 7 nucleotides line up with TRBD1. This CDR3 comprises 16 residues. Germline-derived CDR1 and CDR2 are LGHNA and YNFKEQ. V was pared by 0 bases and J by 5 bases, with 9 bases of the junction left unmatched. The CDR3 region is CASSQDRAQGIYGYTF. Here the CDR3 DNA reads TGTGCCAGCAGCCAAGATCGTGCACAGGGGATTTATGGCTACACCTTC.

The J gene is TRBJ2-7, the V gene TRBV11-2, with D perhaps assigned TRBD1 or TRBD2 (6 bases each). The germline V and J ends were trimmed by 1 base and 12 bases, with 16 bases remaining between them. The germline CDR1 and CDR2 sequences are SGHAT and FQNNGV. CDR3 length equals 13 residues. In DNA, the CDR3 is TGTGCCAGCAGCTTAGGTGGGGGGCCTGATTCGTACTTC. Amino acids: CASSLGGGPDSYF.

The gene calls are TRBV4-1 and TRBJ1-5, with TRBD1 matching 9 bases. With 1 base clipped from V and 1 base from J, the junction kept 8 bases outside the gene matches. From germline, CDR1 is MGHRA and CDR2 YSYEKL. This CDR3 has 18 amino acids. The CDR3 is CASSQAYMGQGSNQPQHF. Here the CDR3 DNA reads TGCGCCAGCAGCCAAGCTTACATGGGACAGGGAAGCAATCAGCCCCAGCATTTT.

The chain couples TRBV7-2 to TRBJ1-6; D might be TRBD1 (5 bases). Germline loops: CDR1 SGHTA, CDR2 FQGNSA. This CDR3 has 14 residues. Trimming took 3 bases from V and 10 from J, leaving 13 bases between them. This CDR3 reads CASSLFIGGSPLHF. The CDR3 coding sequence is TGTGCCAGCAGCTTGTTTATTGGGGGATCACCCCTCCACTTT. Full variable domain (remainder filled in from reference TRBV7-2 and TRBJ1-6): GAGVSQSPSNKVTEKGKDVELRCDPISGHTALYWYRQSLGQGLEFLIYFQGNSAPDKSGLPSDRFSAERTGGSVSTLTIQRTQQEDSAVYLCASSLFIGGSPLHFGNGTRLTVT.

The chain links TRBV6-5 to TRBJ1-1, with D unclear. V lost 0 bases to trimming and J lost 1 base, with 12 bases between them. Germline V gives CDR1 MNHEY, CDR2 SVGAGI. CDR3 length: 16 residues. CDR3 sequence (DNA): TGTGCCAGCAGTTACTCGGAGCGGGGTGGGAACACTGAAGCTTTCTTT. Amino acids: CASSYSERGGNTEAFF.

This clonotype was observed a few times. The chain has TRBV5-1 and TRBJ2-3; 11 nucleotides align to TRBD2. Trimming took 4 bases from V and 5 from J; bases not matched to a gene: 3. Germline CDR1 is SGHRS and CDR2 is YFSETQ. CDR3 length: 14 amino acids. The CDR3 spells CASSAGTSGDTQYF. CDR3 in DNA: TGCGCCAGCAGCGCTGGGACTAGCGGAGATACGCAGTATTTT.

This clonotype has more than one count but fewer than ten. The genes are TRBV10-3 and TRBJ2-2; D call uncertain. In germline, CDR1 is ENHRY, CDR2 SYGVKD. The CDR3 loop spans 17 amino acids. The V and J ends lost 6 bases and 0 bases respectively, with 17 bases between them. In DNA form, the CDR3 reads TGTGCCATCAGGGAGCCGGGCCTACTTTCGAACACCGGGGAGCTGTTTTTT. This sequence encodes CAIREPGLLSNTGELFF.

A few counts support this clonotype. CDR3 region: CASSGGQGAAYEQFF. Here the CDR3 DNA reads TGTGCCAGCTCAGGAGGACAGGGGGCTGCGTATGAGCAGTTCTTC. The chain carries TRBV18 and TRBJ2-1, with TRBD1 matching over 11 bases. This CDR3 is built from 15 residues. Germline-derived CDR1 and CDR2 are KGHSH and LQKENI. The V gene end was trimmed by 5 bases and the J gene end by 8 bases; junction bases not matched to a gene: 8.

The chain uses TRBV3-1 and TRBJ2-5; no definite D call. The germline V and J ends were trimmed by 0 bases and 3 bases, with 11 bases remaining between them. CDR3 size: 15 residues. CDR1 is LGHDT, CDR2 YNNKEL, per germline (reference sequence). The CDR3 sequence: CASSQDPNSEETQYF. Written as DNA, the CDR3 is TGTGCCAGCAGCCAAGATCCAAACAGTGAAGAGACCCAGTACTTC.

The chain couples TRBV5-4 to TRBJ1-2; D unclear. V gave up 3 bases and J gave up 13 bases, with 7 bases separating them. There are 9 residues in the CDR3. Germline V gene data show CDR1 as SGHNT and CDR2 as YYREEE (reference sequence). The CDR3 region is CASSCHGTF. CDR3 nucleotide sequence: TGTGCCAGCAGCTGCCATGGCACCTTC.

This sequence joins TRBV12-3 or TRBV12-4 and TRBJ2-3; the match to TRBD2 covers 10 bases. V was clipped by 6 bases and J by 4 bases; unmatched bases: 4. The CDR3 is 14 amino acids. The CDR3 DNA reads as TGTGCCAGCAGGAGACTAGCGGGTGCAGATACGCAGTATTTT. It yields the protein CASRRLAGADTQYF.

The rearrangement links TRBV3-1 to TRBJ1-2; D possibly corresponds to TRBD1 (5 bases). CDR3 size: 14 residues. Between the trimmed V and J ends, which lost 4 bases and 7 bases, there was a span of 16 bases. CDR1 and CDR2 from the germline V gene are LGHDT and YNNKEL (reference sequence). CDR3 DNA: TGTGCCAGCAGCCCCCTGGCGGGGGGTGCTGGCTACACCTTC. Its translation is CASSPLAGGAGYTF.

This chain connects TRBV21-1 to TRBJ1-2; the DNA was not compared with TRBD1, the D call given in the table. TRBV21-1 counts as a pseudogene. The CDR3 length is 17 residues. CDR3 in amino acids: CASSKMRQGADDYGYTF. CDR3 coding DNA: TGTGCCAGCAGCAAGATGAGACAGGGGGCTGATGACTATGGCTACACCTTC.

Ten or more counts support this clonotype. The chain uses TRBV3-1 and TRBJ1-1; D gene ambiguous. This CDR3 comprises 12 residues. The germline V and J ends were trimmed by 9 bases and 2 bases, with 10 bases remaining between them. Germline V CDR1 and CDR2: LGHDT, YNNKEL (reference sequence). In DNA, the CDR3 is TGTGCCAGTCGGTGGGGTAACACTGAAGCTTTCTTT. This sequence encodes CASRWGNTEAFF. The entire variable domain, with the rest obtained from reference TRBV3-1 and TRBJ1-1, is as follows: DTAVSQTPKYLVTQMGNDKSIKCEQNLGHDTMYWYKQDSKKFLKIMFSYNNKELIINETVPNRFSPKSPDKAHLNLHINSLELGDSAVYFCASRWGNTEAFFGQGTRLTVV.

This clonotype was detected a few times. J is TRBJ2-5 and V is TRBV20-1; a weak D match, TRBD1 (6 bases). Trimming took 6 bases from V and 5 from J, leaving 16 bases between them. Germline V gene sequence: CDR1 DFQATT, CDR2 SNEGSKA (reference sequence). The CDR3 totals 13 residues. The CDR3 DNA follows: TGCAGTGCAAAGGACAGCAGGTCGGAGACCCAGTACTTC. Protein product: CSAKDSRSETQYF.

The rearrangement uses TRBV6-1 and TRBJ1-5; maybe TRBD1 (5 bases). Trimming left V 1 base short and J 0 bases short, with 7 bases between. Germline CDR1 and CDR2: MNHNS and SASEGT. The CDR3 runs to 15 residues. The CDR3 region is CASSEGTTSNQPQHF. CDR3 nucleotide sequence: TGTGCCAGCAGTGAAGGGACAACTAGCAATCAGCCCCAGCATTTT.

This clonotype was recorded a few times. The chain joins TRBV20-1 to TRBJ1-2, with a tentative D call TRBD1 (5 bases). The V end was cut by 8 bases, the J end by 8 bases, with 24 bases between. CDR1 is DFQATT, CDR2 SNEGSKA, per germline (reference sequence). The CDR3 is 14 amino acids. The CDR3: CSTWLGDFSLGYTF. Here the CDR3 DNA reads TGCAGTACCTGGCTAGGGGACTTTAGCCTGGGCTACACCTTC.

The V gene is TRBV5-5, the J gene TRBJ1-3, with D unclear. The CDR3 is 14 residues long. V lost 0 bases and J lost 3, with 7 bases in between. Germline V lookup: CDR1 SGHKS, CDR2 YYEKEE (reference sequence). The CDR3 sequence is CASSLVPFGNTIYF. DNA for the CDR3: TGTGCCAGCAGCTTGGTGCCATTTGGAAACACCATATATTTT. Full variable domain (missing parts from reference TRBV5-5 and TRBJ1-3): DAGVTQSPTHLIKTRGQQVTLRCSPISGHKSVSWYQQVLGQGPQFIFQYYEKEERGRGNFPDRFSARQFPNYSSELNVNALLLGDSALYLCASSLVPFGNTIYFGEGSWLTVV.

This clonotype was recorded a few times. The J gene is TRBJ1-4, the V gene TRBV7-9; D is undetermined. Trimming removed 2 bases from V and 6 bases from J, with 4 bases in between. The CDR3 is 12 amino acids. Germline V gene sequence: CDR1 SEHNR, CDR2 FQNEAQ (reference sequence). The CDR3 coding sequence is TGTGCCAGCAGCTTACAGGATGAAAAACTGTTTTTT. Translation: CASSLQDEKLFF.

This clonotype came up a few times. The J gene is TRBJ1-1, the V gene TRBV7-2; D is unresolved. The germline V and J ends were trimmed by 5 bases and 4 bases, with 20 bases remaining between them. The CDR3 is 16 residues long. In germline, CDR1 is SGHTA, CDR2 FQGNSA. DNA of the CDR3: TGTGCCAGCAGCCCCCGACCATCCTCGGGCGGCACTGAAGCTTTCTTT. This codes for CASSPRPSSGGTEAFF. The complete variable domain, with remaining parts taken from reference TRBV7-2 and TRBJ1-1, reads GAGVSQSPSNKVTEKGKDVELRCDPISGHTALYWYRQSLGQGLEFLIYFQGNSAPDKSGLPSDRFSAERTGGSVSTLTIQRTQQEDSAVYLCASSPRPSSGGTEAFFGQGTRLTVV.

The chain recombines TRBV11-2 with TRBJ2-1, with D possibly TRBD2 on 6 matching bases. Germline values: CDR1 SGHAT, CDR2 FQNNGV. Trimming took off 4 bases at V and 0 bases at J, with 19 bases between the two ends. CDR3 length: 18 residues. CDR3 in amino acids: CASSSYPSLANSYNEQFF. CDR3 sequence (DNA): TGTGCCAGCAGCTCTTACCCTTCACTAGCAAACTCCTACAATGAGCAGTTCTTC.

CDR3 bases: TGTGCCAGCAGTTACTCCGGGGAGGTTTCACCCCTCCACTTT. Translation: CASSYSGEVSPLHF. The V call is TRBV6-5, the J call TRBJ1-6, with D unclear. This CDR3 spans 14 amino acids. The V gene's germline CDR1 is MNHEY and CDR2 SVGAGI. The germline V and J ends were trimmed by 0 bases and 9 bases, with 9 bases remaining between them.

The chain has TRBV12-3 or TRBV12-4 and TRBJ1-5; no clear D. This CDR3 contains 14 residues. Trimming removed 6 bases from V and 9 bases from J, with 18 bases in between. CDR3 nucleotide sequence: TGTGCCAGCAGCTTGCGCGGGGAGGGTGGGCCCCAGCATTTT. Its translation: CASSLRGEGGPQHF.

The V gene is TRBV28, the J gene TRBJ2-7; 9 bases are a match to TRBD1. The CDR3 sequence is 17 residues long. Trimming removed 6 bases from V and 3 bases from J; junction bases left unmatched: 15. The V gene's germline CDR1 is MDHEN and CDR2 SYDVKM. DNA of the CDR3: TGTGCCAGCAGGTTCCGACAGGGGGGCCTTGTTTACTACGAGCAGTACTTC. Protein sequence: CASRFRQGGLVYYEQYF.